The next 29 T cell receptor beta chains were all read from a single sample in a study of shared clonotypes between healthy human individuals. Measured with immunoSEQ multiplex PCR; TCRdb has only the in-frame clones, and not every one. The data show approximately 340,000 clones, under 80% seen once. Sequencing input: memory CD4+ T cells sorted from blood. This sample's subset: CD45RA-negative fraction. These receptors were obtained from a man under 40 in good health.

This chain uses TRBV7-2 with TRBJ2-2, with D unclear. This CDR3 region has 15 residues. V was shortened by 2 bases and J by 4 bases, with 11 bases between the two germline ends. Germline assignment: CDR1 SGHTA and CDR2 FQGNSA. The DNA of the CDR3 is TGTGCCAGCAGCTTACGGCGGCGATCCACCGGGGAGCTGTTTTTT. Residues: CASSLRRRSTGELFF.

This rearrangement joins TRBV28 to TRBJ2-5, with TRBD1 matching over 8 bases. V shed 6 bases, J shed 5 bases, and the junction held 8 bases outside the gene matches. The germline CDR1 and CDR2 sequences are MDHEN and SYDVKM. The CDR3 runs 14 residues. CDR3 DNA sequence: TGTGCCAGCAGGGGAAGACAGGGGTTTGAGACCCAGTACTTC. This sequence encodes CASRGRQGFETQYF. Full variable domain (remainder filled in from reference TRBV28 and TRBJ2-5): DVKVTQSSRYLVKRTGEKVFLECVQDMDHENMFWYRQDPGLGLRLIYFSYDVKMKEKGDIPEGYSVSREKKERFSLILESASTNQTSMYLCASRGRQGFETQYFGPGTRLLVL.

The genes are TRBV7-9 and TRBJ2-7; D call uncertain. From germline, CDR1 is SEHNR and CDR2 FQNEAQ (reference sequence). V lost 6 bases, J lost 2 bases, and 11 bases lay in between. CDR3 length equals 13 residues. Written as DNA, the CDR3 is TGTGCCAGCAGTTCCGATAATGCCTACGAGCAGTACTTC. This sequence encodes CASSSDNAYEQYF. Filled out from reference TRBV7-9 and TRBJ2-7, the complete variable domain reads DTGVSQNPRHKITKRGQNVTFRCDPISEHNRLYWYRQTLGQGPEFLTYFQNEAQLEKSRLLSDRFSAERPKGSFSTLEIQRTEQGDSAMYLCASSSDNAYEQYFGPGTRLTVT.

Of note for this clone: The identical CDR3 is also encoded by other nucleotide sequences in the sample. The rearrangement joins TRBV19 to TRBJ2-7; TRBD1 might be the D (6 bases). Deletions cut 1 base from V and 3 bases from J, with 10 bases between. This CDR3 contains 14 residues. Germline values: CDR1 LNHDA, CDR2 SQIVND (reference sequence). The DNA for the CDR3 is TGTGCCAGTAGTATAGCCAGGGGCGACTACGAGCAGTACTTC. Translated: CASSIARGDYEQYF. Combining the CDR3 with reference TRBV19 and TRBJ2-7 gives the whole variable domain DGGITQSPKYLFRKEGQNVTLSCEQNLNHDAMYWYRQDPGQGLRLIYYSQIVNDFQKGDIAEGYSVSREKKESFPLTVTSAQKNPTAFYLCASSIARGDYEQYFGPGTRLTVT.

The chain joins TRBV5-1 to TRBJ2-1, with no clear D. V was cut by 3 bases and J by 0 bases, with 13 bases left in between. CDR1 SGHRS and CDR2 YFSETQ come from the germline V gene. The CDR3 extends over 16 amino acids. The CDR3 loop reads CASSSKFWSSYNEQFF. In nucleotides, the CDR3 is TGCGCCAGCAGCTCCAAGTTCTGGAGCTCCTACAATGAGCAGTTCTTC.

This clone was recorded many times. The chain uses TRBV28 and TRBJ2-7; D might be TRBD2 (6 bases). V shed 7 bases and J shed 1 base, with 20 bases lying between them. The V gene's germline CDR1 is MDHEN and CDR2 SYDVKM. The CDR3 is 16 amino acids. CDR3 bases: TGTGCCAGCACTCCCCTTGCCGGGGGTCGTTCCTACGAGCAGTACTTC. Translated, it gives CASTPLAGGRSYEQYF.

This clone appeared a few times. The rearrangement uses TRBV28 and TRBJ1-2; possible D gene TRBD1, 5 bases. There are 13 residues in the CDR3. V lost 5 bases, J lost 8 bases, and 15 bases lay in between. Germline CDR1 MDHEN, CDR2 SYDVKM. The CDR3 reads CASSPQTGRGYTF. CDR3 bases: TGTGCCAGCAGTCCACAAACGGGGCGAGGCTACACCTTC.

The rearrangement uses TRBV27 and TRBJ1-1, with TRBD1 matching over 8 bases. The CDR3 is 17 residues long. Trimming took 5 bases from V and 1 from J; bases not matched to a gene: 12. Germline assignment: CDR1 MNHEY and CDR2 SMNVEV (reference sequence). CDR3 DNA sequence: TGTGCCAGCAGTGAACAGGGGGGAGGTCGCCGGAACACTGAAGCTTTCTTT. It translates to CASSEQGGGRRNTEAFF.

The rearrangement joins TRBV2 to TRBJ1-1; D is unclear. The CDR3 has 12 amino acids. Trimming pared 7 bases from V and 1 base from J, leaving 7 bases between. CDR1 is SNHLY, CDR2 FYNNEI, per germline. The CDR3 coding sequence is TGTGCCAGCAACCCTCAGAACACTGAAGCTTTCTTT. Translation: CASNPQNTEAFF.

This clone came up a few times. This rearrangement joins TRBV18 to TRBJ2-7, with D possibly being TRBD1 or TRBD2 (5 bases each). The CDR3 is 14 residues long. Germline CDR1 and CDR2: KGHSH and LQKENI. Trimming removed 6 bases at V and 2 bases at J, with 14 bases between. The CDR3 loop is CASSSRGTPYEQYF. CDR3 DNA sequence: TGTGCCAGCTCCTCGAGGGGAACCCCCTACGAGCAGTACTTC.

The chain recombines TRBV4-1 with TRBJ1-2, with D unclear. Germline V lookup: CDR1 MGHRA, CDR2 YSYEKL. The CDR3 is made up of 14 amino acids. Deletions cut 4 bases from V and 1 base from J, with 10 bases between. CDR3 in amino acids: CASSREPGNYGYTF. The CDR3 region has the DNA TGCGCCAGCAGCCGGGAACCGGGTAACTATGGCTACACCTTC.

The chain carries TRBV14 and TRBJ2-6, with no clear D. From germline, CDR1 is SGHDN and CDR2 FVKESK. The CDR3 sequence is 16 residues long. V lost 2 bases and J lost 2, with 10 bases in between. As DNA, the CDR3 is TGTGCCAGCAGCCAAATTGTGGGTGCTGGGGCCAACGTCCTGACTTTC. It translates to CASSQIVGAGANVLTF.

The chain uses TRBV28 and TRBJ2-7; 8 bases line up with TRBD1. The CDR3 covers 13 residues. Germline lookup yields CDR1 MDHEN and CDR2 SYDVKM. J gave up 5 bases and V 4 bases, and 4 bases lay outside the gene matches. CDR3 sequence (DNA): TGTGCCAGCAGTTCGGACAGGGTGGACGAGCAGTACTTC. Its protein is CASSSDRVDEQYF.

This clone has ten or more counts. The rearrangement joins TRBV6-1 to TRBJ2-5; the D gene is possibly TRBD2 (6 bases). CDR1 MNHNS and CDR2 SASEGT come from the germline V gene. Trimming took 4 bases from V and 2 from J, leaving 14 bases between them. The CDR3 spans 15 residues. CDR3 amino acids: CASSAGGTLQETQYF. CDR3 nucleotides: TGTGCCAGCAGTGCGGGCGGGACGCTACAAGAGACCCAGTACTTC.

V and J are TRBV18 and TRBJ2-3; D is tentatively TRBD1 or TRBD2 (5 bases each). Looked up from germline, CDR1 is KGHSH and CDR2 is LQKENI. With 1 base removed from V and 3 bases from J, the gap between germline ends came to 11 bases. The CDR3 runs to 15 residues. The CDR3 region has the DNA TGTGCCAGCTCACCACGGGACGGACTTACAGATACGCAGTATTTT. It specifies CASSPRDGLTDTQYF.

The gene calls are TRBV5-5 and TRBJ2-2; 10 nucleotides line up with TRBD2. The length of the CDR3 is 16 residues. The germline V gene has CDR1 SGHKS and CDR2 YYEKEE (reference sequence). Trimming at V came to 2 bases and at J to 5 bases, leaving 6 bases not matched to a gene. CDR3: CASSFSLAGVTGELFF. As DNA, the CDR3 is TGTGCCAGCAGCTTTAGTCTAGCGGGAGTAACCGGGGAGCTGTTTTTT.

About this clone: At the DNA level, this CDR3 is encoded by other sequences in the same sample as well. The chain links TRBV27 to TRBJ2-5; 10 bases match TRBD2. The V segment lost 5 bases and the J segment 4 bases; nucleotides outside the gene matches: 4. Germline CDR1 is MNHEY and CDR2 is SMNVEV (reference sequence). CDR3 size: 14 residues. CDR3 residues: CASSLRLAGETQYF. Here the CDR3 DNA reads TGTGCCAGCAGTCTACGACTAGCGGGAGAGACCCAGTACTTC.

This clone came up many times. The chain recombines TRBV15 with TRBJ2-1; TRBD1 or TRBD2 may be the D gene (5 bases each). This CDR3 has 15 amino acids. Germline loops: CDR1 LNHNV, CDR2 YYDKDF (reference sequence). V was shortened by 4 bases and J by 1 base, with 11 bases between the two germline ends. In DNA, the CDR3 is TGTGCCACCAGCAACCGGGACCGATCCTACAATGAGCAGTTCTTC. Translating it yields CATSNRDRSYNEQFF.

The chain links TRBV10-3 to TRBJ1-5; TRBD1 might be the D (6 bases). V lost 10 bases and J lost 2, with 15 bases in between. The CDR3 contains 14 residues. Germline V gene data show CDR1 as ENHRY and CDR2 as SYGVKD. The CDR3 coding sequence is TGTGCCACTGAAGCAGGGGATGGCAATCAGCCCCAGCATTTT. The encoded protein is CATEAGDGNQPQHF.

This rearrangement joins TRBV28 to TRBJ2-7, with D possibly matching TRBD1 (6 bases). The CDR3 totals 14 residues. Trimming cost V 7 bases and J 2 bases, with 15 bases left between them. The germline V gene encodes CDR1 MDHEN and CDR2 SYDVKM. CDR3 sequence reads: CASNPLGQTYEQYF. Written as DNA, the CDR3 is TGTGCCAGCAACCCCCTAGGACAGACCTACGAGCAGTACTTC. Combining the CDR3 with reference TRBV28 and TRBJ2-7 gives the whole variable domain DVKVTQSSRYLVKRTGEKVFLECVQDMDHENMFWYRQDPGLGLRLIYFSYDVKMKEKGDIPEGYSVSREKKERFSLILESASTNQTSMYLCASNPLGQTYEQYFGPGTRLTVT.

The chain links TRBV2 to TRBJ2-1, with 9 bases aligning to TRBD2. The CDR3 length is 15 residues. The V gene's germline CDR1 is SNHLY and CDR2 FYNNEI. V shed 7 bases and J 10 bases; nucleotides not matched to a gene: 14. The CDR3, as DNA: TGTGCCAGCACCCGGGGCCTAGCGGGAAAGGTAGAGCAGTTCTTC. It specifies CASTRGLAGKVEQFF.

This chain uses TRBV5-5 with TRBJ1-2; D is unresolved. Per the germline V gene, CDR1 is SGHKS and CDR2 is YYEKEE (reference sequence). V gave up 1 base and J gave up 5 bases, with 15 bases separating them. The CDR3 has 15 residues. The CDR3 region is CASSLTPLQSYGYTF. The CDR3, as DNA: TGTGCCAGCAGCTTGACCCCCCTTCAATCATATGGCTACACCTTC. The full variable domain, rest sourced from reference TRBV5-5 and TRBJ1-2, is DAGVTQSPTHLIKTRGQQVTLRCSPISGHKSVSWYQQVLGQGPQFIFQYYEKEERGRGNFPDRFSARQFPNYSSELNVNALLLGDSALYLCASSLTPLQSYGYTFGSGTRLTVV.

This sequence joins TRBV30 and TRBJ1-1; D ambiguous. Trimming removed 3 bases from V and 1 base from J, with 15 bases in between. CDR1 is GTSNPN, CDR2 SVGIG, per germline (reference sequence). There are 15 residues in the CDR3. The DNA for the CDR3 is TGTGCCTGGAGCCATGACCTCGGGGAGAACACTGAAGCTTTCTTT. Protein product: CAWSHDLGENTEAFF.

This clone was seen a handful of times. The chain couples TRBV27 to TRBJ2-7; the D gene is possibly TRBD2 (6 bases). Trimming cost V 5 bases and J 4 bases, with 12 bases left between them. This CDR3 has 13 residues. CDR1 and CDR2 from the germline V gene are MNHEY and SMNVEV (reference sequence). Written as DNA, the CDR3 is TGTGCCAGCAGTCCCCACGGGAGATACGAGCAGTACTTC. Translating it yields CASSPHGRYEQYF.

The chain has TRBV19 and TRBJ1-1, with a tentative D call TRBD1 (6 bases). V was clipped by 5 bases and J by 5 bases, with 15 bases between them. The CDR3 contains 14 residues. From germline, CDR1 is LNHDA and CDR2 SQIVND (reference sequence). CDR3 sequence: CASSGRQVETEAFF. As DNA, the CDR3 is TGTGCCAGTAGTGGAAGACAGGTGGAGACTGAAGCTTTCTTT.

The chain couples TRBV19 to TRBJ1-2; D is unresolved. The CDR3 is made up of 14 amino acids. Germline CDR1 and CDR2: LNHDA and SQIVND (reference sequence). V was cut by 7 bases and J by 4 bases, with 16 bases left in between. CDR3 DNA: TGTGCCAGTAATCCGGACGGCAGACCCTATGGCTACACCTTC. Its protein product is CASNPDGRPYGYTF. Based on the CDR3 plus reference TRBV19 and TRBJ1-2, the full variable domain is DGGITQSPKYLFRKEGQNVTLSCEQNLNHDAMYWYRQDPGQGLRLIYYSQIVNDFQKGDIAEGYSVSREKKESFPLTVTSAQKNPTAFYLCASNPDGRPYGYTFGSGTRLTVV.

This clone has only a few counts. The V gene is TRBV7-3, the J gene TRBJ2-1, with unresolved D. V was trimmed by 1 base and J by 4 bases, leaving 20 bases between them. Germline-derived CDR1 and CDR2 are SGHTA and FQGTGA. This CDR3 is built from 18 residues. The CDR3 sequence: CASSLMAASQLTYNEQFF. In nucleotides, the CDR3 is TGTGCCAGCAGCTTAATGGCAGCCTCCCAACTTACATACAATGAGCAGTTCTTC.

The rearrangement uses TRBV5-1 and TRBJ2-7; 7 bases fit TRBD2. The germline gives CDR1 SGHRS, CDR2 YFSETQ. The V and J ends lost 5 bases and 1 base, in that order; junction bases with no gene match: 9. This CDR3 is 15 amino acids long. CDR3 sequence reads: CASRGSGQISYEQYF. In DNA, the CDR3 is TGCGCCAGCAGGGGTAGCGGGCAGATTTCCTACGAGCAGTACTTC.

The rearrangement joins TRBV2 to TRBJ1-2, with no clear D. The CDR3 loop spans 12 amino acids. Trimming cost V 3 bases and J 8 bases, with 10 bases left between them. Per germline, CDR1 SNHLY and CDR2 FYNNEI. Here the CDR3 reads CASSEIPAGYTF. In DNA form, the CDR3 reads TGTGCCAGCAGTGAGATCCCGGCCGGCTACACCTTC.